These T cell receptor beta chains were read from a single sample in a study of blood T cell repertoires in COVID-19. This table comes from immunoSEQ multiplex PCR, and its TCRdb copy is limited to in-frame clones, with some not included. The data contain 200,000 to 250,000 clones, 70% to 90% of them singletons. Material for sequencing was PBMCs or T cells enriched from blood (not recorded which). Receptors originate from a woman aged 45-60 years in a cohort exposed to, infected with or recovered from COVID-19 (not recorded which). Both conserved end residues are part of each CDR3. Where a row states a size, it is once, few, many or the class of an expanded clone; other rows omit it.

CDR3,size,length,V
CSVWTGEGYTF,.,11,TRBV29-1
CAISESAALNEQFF,.,14,TRBV10-3
CASSQMLWTSGAGQYF,.,16,TRBV4-1
CASSYGRGDTGELFF,once,15,TRBV5-1
CASSVAGHQNQPQHF,.,15,TRBV9
CASSQAHILAGEAYEQYF,.,18,TRBV3-1/TRBV3-2
CASSLTANYGYTF,few,13,TRBV28
CASRLAGGTDTQYF,.,14,TRBV2
CASSSQDMRFF,.,11,TRBV7-9
CASSRDIGPSIEKLFF,once,16,TRBV3-1/TRBV3-2
CASSPGRGPGDTQYF,.,15,TRBV18
CASSPYGYGQTMNTEAFF,few,18,TRBV2
CASSPTHITGASVYNEQFF,.,19,TRBV3-1/TRBV3-2
CASSPPRGSHSNEQFF,.,16,TRBV18
CASSPADRRGPLHF,.,14,TRBV9
CASSLVQGETQYF,.,13,TRBV7-3
CASSSRGNQPQHF,.,13,TRBV28
CASSYLAPTYEQYF,.,14,TRBV6-5
CATAPPTGVITDTQYF,.,16,TRBV10-3
CAWRGSDRSNYGYTF,few,15,TRBV30
CASSLFRAGGLGTDTQYF,.,18,TRBV7-6
CASSIQGGEYNEQFF,.,15,TRBV19
CASSPDRIYGYTF,.,13,TRBV18
CASSGGTGFNSPLHF,.,15,TRBV9
CASSSLQGPLGAFF,.,14,TRBV19
CASSRSGGAGEQFF,.,14,TRBV7-2
CASSPQGGNQPQHF,.,14,TRBV2
CASSYQGAGNQPQHF,.,15,TRBV7-8
CASSSVRGSTNEKLFF,.,16,TRBV28
CASSERQGSNENTEAFF,.,17,TRBV10-2
CASSYPGTYYNIQYF,.,15,TRBV6-2/TRBV6-3
CASSPGLAGGKGNEQFF,.,17,TRBV7-9
CASSPAGGAGNTDTQYF,once,17,TRBV7-9
CAISERGTDITGYTF,once,15,TRBV10-3
CASRDRSSYEQYF,.,13,TRBV28
CAISDRGDEKLFF,.,13,TRBV10-3
CASSLALADNQPQHF,.,15,TRBV7-9
CASGTGGSGELFF,once,13,TRBV5-1
CASSPTLRGRMDEQFF,.,16,TRBV18
CASSLMSSGGETQYF,once,15,TRBV7-2
CASSLDGSYNSPLHF,.,15,TRBV9
CASSPTTGSGNTIYF,few,15,TRBV5-1
CASSPEVGYEQYF,.,13,TRBV7-9
CASSPGQYVGEQYF,.,14,TRBV28
CASKTGQDGSPLHF,.,14,TRBV6-5
CASSIANRGTDTQYF,.,15,TRBV7-6
CASSYVPRGTNSPLHF,.,16,TRBV6-5
CATGAYRGSHLYGYTF,.,16,TRBV24-1
CASAWGQAYGYTF,.,13,TRBV6-5
CASSSLEESEAFF,.,13,TRBV12-3/TRBV12-4
CASSIKGQGGTQYF,.,14,TRBV11-2